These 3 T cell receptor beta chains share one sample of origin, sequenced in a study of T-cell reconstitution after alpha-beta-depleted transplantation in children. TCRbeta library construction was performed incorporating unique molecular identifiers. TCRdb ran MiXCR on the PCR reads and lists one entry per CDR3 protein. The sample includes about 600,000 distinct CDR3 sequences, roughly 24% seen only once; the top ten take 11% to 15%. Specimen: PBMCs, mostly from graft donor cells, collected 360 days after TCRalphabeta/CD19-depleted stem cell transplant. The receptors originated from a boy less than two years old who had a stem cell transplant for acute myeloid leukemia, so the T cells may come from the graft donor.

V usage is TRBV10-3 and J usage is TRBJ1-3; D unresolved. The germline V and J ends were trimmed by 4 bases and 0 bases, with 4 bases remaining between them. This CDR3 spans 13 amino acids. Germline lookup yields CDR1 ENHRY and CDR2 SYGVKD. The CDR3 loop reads CAISGSSGNTIYF. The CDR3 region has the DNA TGTGCCATCAGTGGTAGCTCTGGAAACACCATATATTTT.

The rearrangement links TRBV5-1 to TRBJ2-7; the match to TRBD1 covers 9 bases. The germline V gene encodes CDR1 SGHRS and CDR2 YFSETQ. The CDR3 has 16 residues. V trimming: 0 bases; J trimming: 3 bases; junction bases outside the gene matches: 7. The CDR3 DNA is TGCGCCAGCAGCTTGGCGCCGGGACAGGGAATCTACGAGCAGTACGTC. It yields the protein CASSLAPGQGIYEQYV.

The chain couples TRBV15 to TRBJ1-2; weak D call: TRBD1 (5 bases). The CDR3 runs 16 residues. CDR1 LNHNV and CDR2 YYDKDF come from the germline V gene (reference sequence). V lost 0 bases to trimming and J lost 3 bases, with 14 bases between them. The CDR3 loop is CATSRDGRGAYYGYTF. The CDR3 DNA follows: TGTGCCACCAGCAGAGATGGGAGAGGGGCTTACTATGGCTACACCTTC.